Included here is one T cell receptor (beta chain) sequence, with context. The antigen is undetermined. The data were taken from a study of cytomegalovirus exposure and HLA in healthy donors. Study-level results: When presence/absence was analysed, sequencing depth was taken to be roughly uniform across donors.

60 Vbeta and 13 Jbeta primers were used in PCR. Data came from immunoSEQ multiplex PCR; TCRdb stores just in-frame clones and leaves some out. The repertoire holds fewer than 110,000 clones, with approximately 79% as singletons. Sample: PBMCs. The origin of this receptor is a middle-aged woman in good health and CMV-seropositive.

Here the CDR3 reads CASSIVGTGDQPQHF. CDR3 coding DNA: TGTGCCAGTAGTATAGTAGGCACAGGGGATCAGCCCCAGCATTTT. The V and J genes are TRBV19 and TRBJ1-5; 7 bases match TRBD1. This CDR3 region has 15 residues. The trim removed 1 base at V and 5 bases at J, leaving 5 bases unmatched. Looked up from germline, CDR1 is LNHDA and CDR2 is SQIVND (reference sequence). Filled out from reference TRBV19 and TRBJ1-5, the complete variable domain reads DGGITQSPKYLFRKEGQNVTLSCEQNLNHDAMYWYRQDPGQGLRLIYYSQIVNDFQKGDIAEGYSVSREKKESFPLTVTSAQKNPTAFYLCASSIVGTGDQPQHFGDGTRLSIL.